This T cell receptor (beta chain) was profiled in a study of Graves' ophthalmopathy and Graves' hyperthyroidism. Across the whole study: Absence of ophthalmopathy within 18 months of follow-up defined stable hyperthyroidism. Study-wide results and caveats: Prediction of ophthalmopathy progression reached about 65% sensitivity and around 72% specificity.

This clonotype was detected many times. Its antigen remains unidentified. The authors amplified TCR beta CDR3 regions from RNA transcripts. An opening RT-PCR round employed HTBI primers and preceded a second-round multiplex PCR. TCRdb re-analysed the multiplex PCR reads in MiXCR, keeping a single row per CDR3 protein. The data hold over a million distinct CDR3 sequences, with less than 45% observed a single time. This clonotype originated in an adult man with Graves' hyperthyroidism. The sequenced sample was peripheral blood or thyroid tissue (not recorded which).

The CDR3 DNA reads as TGTGCCAGCATCCACGAGGGCCTCGTCGAGCAGTACTTC. This codes for CASIHEGLVEQYF. V gene TRBV7-9 combines with J gene TRBJ2-7, with D perhaps TRBD2 (5 bases). From germline, CDR1 is SEHNR and CDR2 FQNEAQ (reference sequence). CDR3 size: 13 residues. Trimming removed 7 bases at V and 6 bases at J, with 16 bases between. Supplemented by reference TRBV7-9 and TRBJ2-7, the full variable domain reads DTGVSQNPRHKITKRGQNVTFRCDPISEHNRLYWYRQTLGQGPEFLTYFQNEAQLEKSRLLSDRFSAERPKGSFSTLEIQRTEQGDSAMYLCASIHEGLVEQYFGPGTRLTVT.